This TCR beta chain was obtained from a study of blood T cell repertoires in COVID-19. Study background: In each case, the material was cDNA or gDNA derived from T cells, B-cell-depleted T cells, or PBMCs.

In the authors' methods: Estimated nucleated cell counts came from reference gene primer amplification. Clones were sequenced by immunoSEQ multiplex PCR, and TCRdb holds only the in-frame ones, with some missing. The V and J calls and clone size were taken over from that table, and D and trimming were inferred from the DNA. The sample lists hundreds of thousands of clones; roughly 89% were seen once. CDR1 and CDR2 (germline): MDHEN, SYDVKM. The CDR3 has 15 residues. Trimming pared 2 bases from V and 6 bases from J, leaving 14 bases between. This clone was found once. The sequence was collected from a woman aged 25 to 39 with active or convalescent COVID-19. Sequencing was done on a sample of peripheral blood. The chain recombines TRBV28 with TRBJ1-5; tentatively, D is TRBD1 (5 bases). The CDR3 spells CASSLLGEVSQPQHF. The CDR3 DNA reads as TGTGCCAGCAGTTTACTGGGGGAGGTGAGTCAGCCCCAGCATTTT.